This TCR beta chain emerged from a study of response to subunit inactivated influenza vaccine. Study-wide points: Each seasonal influenza vaccination recruits few new T cells, the authors suggested.

The CDR3 is 13 amino acids. Per germline, CDR1 SGHDN and CDR2 FVKESK. About this clonotype itself: The antigen is unknown. Compared with germline, one end of the junction differs, possibly owing to a read error.

MiXCR, run by TCRdb on the RT-PCR reads, gives a single entry per CDR3 protein. The table lists 500,000 to 600,000 distinct CDR3 sequences, approximately 14% of them singletons. This specimen was PBMCs from blood, taken 11 to 12 days after vaccination. This receptor was identified in a man between 50 and 59 years old who received an inactivated influenza vaccine. V is TRBV14 and J is TRBJ2-2, with D possibly being TRBD1 or TRBD2 (5 bases each). CDR3 residues: CASSRGNAGELFF. The DNA of the CDR3 is TGTGCCAGCAGCCGGGGGAACGCCGGGGAGCTGTTTTTT.